The T cell receptor beta chain under discussion was sequenced for a study of blood T cell repertoires in COVID-19. Background on the study: Acute-phase and convalescent COVID-19 samples originated in the United States, Italy and Spain. From T cells, B-cell-depleted T cells, or PBMCs came the material, which was cDNA or gDNA.

Germline lookup yields CDR1 SGHTA and CDR2 FQGTGA. The ends were cut back, 3 bases at V and 1 base at J, with 6 bases in the middle. The CDR3 spans 13 residues. Authors' analysis steps: Amplification of reference gene primers was used by the study to estimate nucleated cell counts. Assay: immunoSEQ multiplex PCR; the TCRdb copy retains only in-frame clones and omits some. D and trimming were read from the DNA, whereas the V and J calls and clone size are those reported in that table. This sample has about 300,000 clones; 83% occur once, and the top ten carry 1% to 1.5%. This clone was observed a single time.

This sequence originates from a woman between 50 and 59 years old with acute or convalescent COVID-19. The V gene is TRBV7-3, the J gene TRBJ1-1; no reliable D call. Source material: peripheral blood. The DNA for the CDR3 is TGTGCCAGCAGCTTGCGCGAGAACACTGAAGCTTTCTTT. This codes for CASSLRENTEAFF.